Below, 25 T cell receptor beta chains from the same sample are listed, as sequenced in a study of vaccination and CD4 T cells after COVID-19. With the Oncomine TCR Beta short-read assay, DNA from cultured CD4+ T cells was sequenced. Via MiXCR, TCRdb re-called the PCR reads, giving one row per CDR3 protein. The sample holds 9,500 to 15,000 distinct CDR3 sequences, about 82% seen once. Specified treatment: roughly nine-day PBMC culture with coronavirus spike peptide pools or control peptides (ViraFEST assay). No antigens are known for them. The sequenced material came from CD4+ T cells from blood, cultured in vitro. The source of these receptors is a human donor who had recovered from COVID-19.

The genes are TRBV6-1 and TRBJ1-5, with 7 bases matching TRBD1. V lost 6 bases, J lost 4 bases, and 18 bases stayed unmatched. Looked up from germline, CDR1 is MNHNS and CDR2 is SASEGT. The CDR3 has 18 residues. CDR3 amino acids: CASRVNRGRAFGNQPQHF. CDR3 DNA: TGTGCCAGCAGGGTTAACAGGGGCCGGGCTTTCGGGAATCAGCCCCAGCATTTT.

V and J are TRBV15 and TRBJ2-7; 7 nucleotides match TRBD2. The CDR3 runs to 14 residues. Germline V gene data show CDR1 as LNHNV and CDR2 as YYDKDF (reference sequence). V was pared by 1 base and J by 5 bases, with 5 bases of the junction left unmatched. The CDR3: CATSRGGRMDEQYF. CDR3 bases: TGTGCCACCAGCAGAGGCGGGAGAATGGACGAGCAGTACTTC.

This chain uses TRBV24-1 with TRBJ1-5; D is unresolved. V lost 2 bases and J 4 bases, leaving 17 bases between the germline ends. The germline gives CDR1 KGHDR, CDR2 SFDVKD. The CDR3 totals 17 residues. The CDR3: CATSDSRAPDLNQPQHF. CDR3 coding DNA: TGTGCCACCAGTGATTCTCGGGCTCCAGATTTGAATCAGCCCCAGCATTTT.

This clonotype was found a few times. The V gene is TRBV6-1, the J gene TRBJ2-7; TRBD1 is a possible D gene (5 bases). Germline V lookup: CDR1 MNHNS, CDR2 SASEGT. The CDR3 runs to 13 residues. V gave up 5 bases and J gave up 6 bases, with 14 bases separating them. CDR3 DNA sequence: TGTGCCAGCAGTACTCAGGGTTGGGGCGAGCAGTACTTC. As protein: CASSTQGWGEQYF.

The chain employs TRBV28 and TRBJ1-2; D is perhaps TRBD1 (5 bases). The germline V and J ends were trimmed by 2 bases and 6 bases, with 13 bases remaining between them. From germline, CDR1 is MDHEN and CDR2 SYDVKM. The CDR3 sequence is 14 residues long. CDR3 loop: CASSLAGRENGYTF. The CDR3 DNA is TGTGCCAGCAGTTTAGCAGGCAGGGAAAATGGCTACACCTTC.

This rearrangement joins TRBV20-1 to TRBJ1-2; 12 bases align to TRBD1. CDR3 length: 15 amino acids. Looked up from germline, CDR1 is DFQATT and CDR2 is SNEGSKA (reference sequence). V was pared by 8 bases and J by 4 bases, with 11 bases of the junction left unmatched. Here the CDR3 reads CSSSAGTGGGYGYTF. The DNA for the CDR3 is TGCAGTTCCTCGGCCGGGACAGGGGGCGGCTATGGCTACACCTTC.

This chain uses TRBV28 with TRBJ1-2; tentatively, D is TRBD1 (6 bases). CDR3 length equals 16 residues. Trimming pared 5 bases from V and 0 bases from J, leaving 16 bases between. The germline CDR1 and CDR2 sequences are MDHEN and SYDVKM. The chain's CDR3 is CASSQRRTAANYGYTF. In nucleotides, the CDR3 is TGTGCCAGCAGTCAAAGGAGGACAGCAGCTAACTATGGCTACACCTTC.

There are a few counts of this clonotype. This chain joins TRBV28 and TRBJ1-5; D is unclear. CDR1 MDHEN and CDR2 SYDVKM come from the germline V gene. The V end lost 2 bases, the J end lost 3 bases, and 11 bases lay between the germline ends. This CDR3 region has 15 residues. DNA for the CDR3: TGTGCCAGCAGTTTAAAAGGCAGTTACAATCAGCCCCAGCATTTT. It is translated as CASSLKGSYNQPQHF.

The chain uses TRBV15 and TRBJ1-6; 9 bases are a match to TRBD1. Looked up from germline, CDR1 is LNHNV and CDR2 is YYDKDF (reference sequence). CDR3 size: 14 residues. The ends lost 3 bases at V and 8 bases at J; junction bases unmatched: 2. The CDR3 loop is CATSRTGGDSPLHF. CDR3 DNA: TGTGCCACCAGCAGGACAGGGGGGGATTCACCCCTCCACTTT.

This chain uses TRBV28 with TRBJ1-1; no clear D. Trimming cost V 6 bases and J 2 bases, with 4 bases left between them. CDR1 is MDHEN and CDR2 is SYDVKM in the germline V gene. The CDR3 length is 11 residues. For the CDR3, the DNA is TGTGCCAGCAGGGGCAACACTGAAGCTTTCTTT. Its translation is CASRGNTEAFF.

CDR3 nucleotides: TGTGCCAGCAGCCGACAGGGAATAACTGAAGCTTTCTTT. It translates to CASSRQGITEAFF. The rearrangement links TRBV25-1 to TRBJ1-1, with 7 nucleotides matching TRBD1. Trimming at V came to 6 bases and at J to 5 bases, leaving 6 bases not matched to a gene. Germline-derived CDR1 and CDR2 are MGHDK and SYGVNS. This CDR3 contains 13 residues.

This clonotype was picked up one time. The V and J genes are TRBV28 and TRBJ1-2, with D uncertain. CDR3 size: 13 residues. Looked up from germline, CDR1 is MDHEN and CDR2 is SYDVKM. The V gene lost 5 bases and the J gene lost 8 bases, with 15 bases spanning the gap. The CDR3 reads CASSGIRMDGYTF. CDR3 sequence (DNA): TGTGCCAGCAGTGGGATACGTATGGACGGCTACACCTTC.

The chain employs TRBV6-1 and TRBJ2-5; 11 bases are a match to TRBD2. The V and J ends lost 6 bases and 2 bases, in that order; junction bases with no gene match: 5. The V gene's germline CDR1 is MNHNS and CDR2 SASEGT. The CDR3 has 15 residues. The CDR3 loop reads CASRLAGGGQETQYF. In DNA, the CDR3 is TGTGCCAGCAGGCTAGCGGGAGGTGGTCAAGAGACCCAGTACTTC.

The gene calls are TRBV5-1 and TRBJ2-7; D could derive from TRBD1 or TRBD2 (5 bases each). CDR1 SGHRS and CDR2 YFSETQ come from the germline V gene. The CDR3 covers 14 residues. Trimming pared 0 bases from V and 6 bases from J, leaving 13 bases between. The chain's CDR3 is CASSLDVGTGEQYF. Here the CDR3 DNA reads TGCGCCAGCAGCTTGGATGTTGGGACCGGCGAGCAGTACTTC.

This clonotype turned up a few times. The genes are TRBV7-9 and TRBJ2-3, with 9 bases lining up with TRBD2. Trimming took 5 bases from V and 4 from J; bases not matched to a gene: 13. CDR1 is SEHNR and CDR2 is FQNEAQ in the germline V gene (reference sequence). CDR3 size: 17 residues. Written as DNA, the CDR3 is TGTGCCAGCAGCGTCTGGTCGGGACTAGCAGGTGCAGATACGCAGTATTTT. Its protein product is CASSVWSGLAGADTQYF.

The V and J genes are TRBV19 and TRBJ2-5; D gene ambiguous. The germline CDR1 and CDR2 sequences are LNHDA and SQIVND (reference sequence). This CDR3 has 13 residues. Trimming pared 10 bases from V and 0 bases from J, leaving 12 bases between. Here the CDR3 reads CATSRSYQETQYF. DNA for the CDR3: TGTGCCACTTCAAGGTCGTACCAAGAGACCCAGTACTTC.

V usage is TRBV19 and J usage is TRBJ2-5, with 14 nucleotides matching TRBD2. CDR1 LNHDA and CDR2 SQIVND come from the germline V gene (reference sequence). The CDR3 sequence is 18 residues long. V lost 5 bases to trimming and J lost 5 bases; unmatched junction nucleotides: 13. This CDR3 reads CASSGKGLAGGRGETQYF. The CDR3 DNA reads TGTGCCAGTAGTGGGAAAGGACTAGCGGGAGGTAGAGGGGAGACCCAGTACTTC.

The chain links TRBV7-2 to TRBJ1-2; 9 bases map to TRBD1. Germline V gives CDR1 SGHTA, CDR2 FQGNSA. The CDR3 covers 13 residues. The V segment lost 5 bases and the J segment 8 bases; nucleotides outside the gene matches: 6. Here the CDR3 reads CASSDRDREGYTF. The CDR3 bases are TGTGCCAGCAGCGACCGGGACAGGGAAGGCTACACCTTC. Supplemented by reference TRBV7-2 and TRBJ1-2, the full variable domain reads GAGVSQSPSNKVTEKGKDVELRCDPISGHTALYWYRQSLGQGLEFLIYFQGNSAPDKSGLPSDRFSAERTGGSVSTLTIQRTQQEDSAVYLCASSDRDREGYTFGSGTRLTVV.

The V and J genes are TRBV20-1 and TRBJ1-5, with D possibly matching TRBD1 (6 bases). This CDR3 is built from 14 residues. The V and J ends lost 3 bases and 2 bases respectively, with 11 bases between them. Germline V gene lookup returns CDR1 DFQATT and CDR2 SNEGSKA (reference sequence). The CDR3 loop is CSASPGAGNQPQHF. The CDR3 bases are TGCAGTGCTAGCCCGGGGGCGGGCAATCAGCCCCAGCATTTT.

The chain recombines TRBV25-1 with TRBJ1-5; D is unclear. CDR3 length equals 13 residues. V was cut by 6 bases and J by 0 bases, with 6 bases left in between. CDR1 and CDR2 (germline): MGHDK, SYGVNS. For the CDR3, the DNA is TGTGCCAGCAGCCGGAATAGCAATCAGCCCCAGCATTTT. This codes for CASSRNSNQPQHF.

The chain is built from TRBV6-5 and TRBJ1-5; no clear D gene. Germline V gene data show CDR1 as MNHEY and CDR2 as SVGAGI. The CDR3 totals 13 residues. V was clipped by 2 bases and J by 7 bases, with 9 bases between them. The CDR3 nucleotides are TGTGCCAGCAGTTACAGGGAAACCCAGCCCCAGCATTTT. Residues: CASSYRETQPQHF.

V gene TRBV2 combines with J gene TRBJ2-7; D is possibly TRBD1 (6 bases). The CDR3 is 13 residues long. Per germline, CDR1 SNHLY and CDR2 FYNNEI. V lost 8 bases and J 3 bases, leaving 14 bases between the germline ends. The DNA for the CDR3 is TGTGCCAGCTACCGGACAGCATACTACGAGCAGTACTTC. Its protein product is CASYRTAYYEQYF.

The CDR3 loop reads CASGNRGVRVINQPQHF. The CDR3 DNA reads TGTGCCAGCGGTAACCGCGGGGTACGGGTAATCAATCAGCCCCAGCATTTT. The chain employs TRBV6-2 or TRBV6-3 and TRBJ1-5; D not certain. The CDR3 is made up of 17 amino acids. Germline CDR1 MNHEY, CDR2 SVGEGT. The V and J ends lost 8 bases and 3 bases respectively, with 23 bases between them.

The chain employs TRBV6-4 and TRBJ2-5; possibly TRBD2 for D (5 bases). This CDR3 is 14 amino acids long. Looked up from germline, CDR1 is MRHNA and CDR2 is SNTAGT. V shed 2 bases and J shed 7 bases, with 14 bases lying between them. CDR3 residues: CASSDTPGSGTQYF. The DNA of the CDR3 is TGTGCCAGCAGTGACACCCCGGGATCTGGGACCCAGTACTTC.

The chain employs TRBV20-1 and TRBJ2-1; 14 nucleotides align to TRBD2. J lost 0 bases, V lost 6 bases, and 4 bases had no gene match. The germline gives CDR1 DFQATT, CDR2 SNEGSKA (reference sequence). This CDR3 is built from 16 residues. CDR3 protein: CSAEGTSGSSYNEQFF. CDR3 DNA: TGCAGTGCCGAGGGGACTAGCGGGAGCTCCTACAATGAGCAGTTCTTC.